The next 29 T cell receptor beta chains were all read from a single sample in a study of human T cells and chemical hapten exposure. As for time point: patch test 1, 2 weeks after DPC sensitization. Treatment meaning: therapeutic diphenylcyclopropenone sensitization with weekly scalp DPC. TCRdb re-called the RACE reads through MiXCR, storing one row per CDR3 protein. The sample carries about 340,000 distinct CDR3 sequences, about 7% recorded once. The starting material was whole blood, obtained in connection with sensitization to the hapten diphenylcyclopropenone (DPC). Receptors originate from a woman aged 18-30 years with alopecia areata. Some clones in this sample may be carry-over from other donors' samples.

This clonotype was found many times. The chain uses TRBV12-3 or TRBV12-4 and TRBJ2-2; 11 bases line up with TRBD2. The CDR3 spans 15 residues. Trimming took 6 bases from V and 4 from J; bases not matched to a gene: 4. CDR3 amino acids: CASRPGLAVTGELFF. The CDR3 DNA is TGTGCCAGCAGACCGGGACTAGCGGTCACCGGGGAGCTGTTTTTT.

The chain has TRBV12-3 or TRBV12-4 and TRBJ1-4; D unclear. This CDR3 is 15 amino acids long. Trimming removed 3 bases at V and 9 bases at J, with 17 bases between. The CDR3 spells CASSFMRASVQKLFF. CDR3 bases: TGTGCCAGCAGTTTTATGCGGGCCTCCGTCCAAAAACTGTTTTTT.

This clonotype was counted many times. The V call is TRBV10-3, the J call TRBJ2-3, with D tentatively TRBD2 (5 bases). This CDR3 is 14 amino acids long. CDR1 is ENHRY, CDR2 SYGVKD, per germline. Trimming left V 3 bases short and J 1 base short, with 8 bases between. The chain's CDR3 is CAISDLGGTDTQYF. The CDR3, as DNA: TGTGCCATCAGTGATTTGGGAGGCACAGATACGCAGTATTTT.

The CDR3 loop is CASTMGHSGANVLTF. CDR3 nucleotide sequence: TGTGCCAGCACCATGGGCCACTCTGGGGCCAACGTCCTGACTTTC. The chain links TRBV2 to TRBJ2-6; D unclear. This CDR3 comprises 15 residues. V shed 7 bases and J shed 0 bases, with 10 bases lying between them. Germline CDR1 SNHLY, CDR2 FYNNEI.

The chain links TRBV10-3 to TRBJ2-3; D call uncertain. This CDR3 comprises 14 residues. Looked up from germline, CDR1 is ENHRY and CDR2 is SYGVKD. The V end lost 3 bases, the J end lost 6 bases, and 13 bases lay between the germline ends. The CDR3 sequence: CAISEARQADTQYF. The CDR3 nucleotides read TGTGCCATCAGTGAAGCCCGACAAGCGGATACGCAGTATTTT.

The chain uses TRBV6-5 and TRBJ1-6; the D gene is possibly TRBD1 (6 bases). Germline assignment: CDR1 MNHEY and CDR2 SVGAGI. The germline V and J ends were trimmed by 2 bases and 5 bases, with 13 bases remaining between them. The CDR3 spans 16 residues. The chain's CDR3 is CASSYEGTGNNSPLHF. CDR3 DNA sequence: TGTGCCAGCAGTTACGAGGGAACAGGGAATAATTCACCCCTCCACTTT.

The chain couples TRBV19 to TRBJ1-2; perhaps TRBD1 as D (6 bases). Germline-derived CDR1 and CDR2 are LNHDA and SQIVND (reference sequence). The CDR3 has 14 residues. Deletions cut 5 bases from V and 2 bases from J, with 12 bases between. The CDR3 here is CASSLPGENYGYTF. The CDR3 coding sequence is TGTGCCAGTAGTCTCCCAGGGGAGAACTATGGCTACACCTTC.

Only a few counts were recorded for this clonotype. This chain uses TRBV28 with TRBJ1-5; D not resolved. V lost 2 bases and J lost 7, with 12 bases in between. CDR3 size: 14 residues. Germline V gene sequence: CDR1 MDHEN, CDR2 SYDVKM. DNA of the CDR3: TGTGCCAGCAGTTTACTTGGGGTGAGGCAGCCCCAGCATTTT. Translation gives CASSLLGVRQPQHF. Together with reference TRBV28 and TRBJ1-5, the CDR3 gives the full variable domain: DVKVTQSSRYLVKRTGEKVFLECVQDMDHENMFWYRQDPGLGLRLIYFSYDVKMKEKGDIPEGYSVSREKKERFSLILESASTNQTSMYLCASSLLGVRQPQHFGDGTRLSIL.

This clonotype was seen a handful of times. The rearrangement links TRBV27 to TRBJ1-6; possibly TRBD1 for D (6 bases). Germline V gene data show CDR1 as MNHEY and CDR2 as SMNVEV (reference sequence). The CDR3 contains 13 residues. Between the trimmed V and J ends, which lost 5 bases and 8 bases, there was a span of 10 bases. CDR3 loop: CASSRQVYSPLHF. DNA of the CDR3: TGTGCCAGCAGTAGACAGGTGTATTCACCCCTCCACTTT.

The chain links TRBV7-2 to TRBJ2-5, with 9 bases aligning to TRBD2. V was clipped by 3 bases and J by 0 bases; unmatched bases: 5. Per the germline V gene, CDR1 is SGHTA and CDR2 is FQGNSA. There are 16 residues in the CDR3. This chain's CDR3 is CASSFGTSRDQETQYF. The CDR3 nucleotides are TGTGCCAGCAGCTTTGGGACTAGCCGGGACCAAGAGACCCAGTACTTC.

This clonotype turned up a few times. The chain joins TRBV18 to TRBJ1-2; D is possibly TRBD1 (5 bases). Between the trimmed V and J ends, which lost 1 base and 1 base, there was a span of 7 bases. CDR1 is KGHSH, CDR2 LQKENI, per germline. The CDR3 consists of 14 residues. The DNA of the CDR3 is TGTGCCAGCTCACCACGACAGATTAACTATGGCTACACCTTC. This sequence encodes CASSPRQINYGYTF.

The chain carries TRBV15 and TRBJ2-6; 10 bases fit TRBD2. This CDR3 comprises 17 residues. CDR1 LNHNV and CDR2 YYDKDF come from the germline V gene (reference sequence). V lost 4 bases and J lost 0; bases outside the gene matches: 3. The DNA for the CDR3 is TGTGCCACCAGCACAGCGGGGGGGAGCTCTGGGGCCAACGTCCTGACTTTC. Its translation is CATSTAGGSSGANVLTF.

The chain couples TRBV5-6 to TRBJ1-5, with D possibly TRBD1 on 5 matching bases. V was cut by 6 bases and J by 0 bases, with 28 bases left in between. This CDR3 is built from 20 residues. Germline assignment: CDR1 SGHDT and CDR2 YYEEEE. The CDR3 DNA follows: TGTGCCAGCACCCCCACTCGGGGGATAGAAGCGAAGAATAGCAATCAGCCCCAGCATTTT. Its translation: CASTPTRGIEAKNSNQPQHF.

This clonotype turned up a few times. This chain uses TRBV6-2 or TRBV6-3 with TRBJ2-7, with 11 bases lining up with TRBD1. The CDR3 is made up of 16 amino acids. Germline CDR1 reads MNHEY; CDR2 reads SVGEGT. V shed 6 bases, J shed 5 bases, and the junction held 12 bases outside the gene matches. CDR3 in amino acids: CASSRTGGPIPDEQYF. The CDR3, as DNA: TGTGCCAGCAGCCGGACAGGGGGCCCGATCCCTGACGAGCAGTACTTC.

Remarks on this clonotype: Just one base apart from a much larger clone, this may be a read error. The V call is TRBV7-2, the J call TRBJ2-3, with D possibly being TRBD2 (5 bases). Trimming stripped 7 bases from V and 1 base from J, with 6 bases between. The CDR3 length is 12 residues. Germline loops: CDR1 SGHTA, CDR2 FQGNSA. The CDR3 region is CASIGGTDTQYF. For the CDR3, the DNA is TGTGCCAGCATCGGGGGCACAGATACGCAGTATTTT.

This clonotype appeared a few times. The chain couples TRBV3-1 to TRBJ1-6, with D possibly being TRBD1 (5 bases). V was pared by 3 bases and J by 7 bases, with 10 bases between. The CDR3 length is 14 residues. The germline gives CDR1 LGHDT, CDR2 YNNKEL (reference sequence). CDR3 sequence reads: CASSQYQGNSPLHF. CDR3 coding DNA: TGTGCCAGCAGCCAGTATCAGGGAAATTCACCCCTCCACTTT. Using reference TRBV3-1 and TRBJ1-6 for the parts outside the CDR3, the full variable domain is DTAVSQTPKYLVTQMGNDKSIKCEQNLGHDTMYWYKQDSKKFLKIMFSYNNKELIINETVPNRFSPKSPDKAHLNLHINSLELGDSAVYFCASSQYQGNSPLHFGNGTRLTVT.

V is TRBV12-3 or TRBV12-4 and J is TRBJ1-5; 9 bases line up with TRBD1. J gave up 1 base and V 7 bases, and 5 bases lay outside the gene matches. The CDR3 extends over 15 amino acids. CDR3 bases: TGTGCCAGCACCCGACAGGGGGTAAGCAATCAGCCCCAGCATTTT. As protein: CASTRQGVSNQPQHF.

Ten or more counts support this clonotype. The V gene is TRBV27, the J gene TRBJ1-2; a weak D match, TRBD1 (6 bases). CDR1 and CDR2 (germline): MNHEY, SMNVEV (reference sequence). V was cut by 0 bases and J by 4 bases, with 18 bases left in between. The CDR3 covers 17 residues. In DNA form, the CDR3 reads TGTGCCAGCAGTTTATCGAGGGGCGTGGGGGGCAGCTATGGCTACACCTTC. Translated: CASSLSRGVGGSYGYTF.

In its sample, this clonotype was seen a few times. The DNA of the CDR3 is TGCGCCAGCAGCCACAGTTCGGGACAGAGAAATGAAAAACTGTTTTTT. Translated: CASSHSSGQRNEKLFF. The chain links TRBV4-1 to TRBJ1-4; 7 nucleotides agree with TRBD1. This CDR3 contains 16 residues. With V trimmed by 3 bases and J by 5 bases, 9 bases remained unmatched. The V gene's germline CDR1 is MGHRA and CDR2 YSYEKL.

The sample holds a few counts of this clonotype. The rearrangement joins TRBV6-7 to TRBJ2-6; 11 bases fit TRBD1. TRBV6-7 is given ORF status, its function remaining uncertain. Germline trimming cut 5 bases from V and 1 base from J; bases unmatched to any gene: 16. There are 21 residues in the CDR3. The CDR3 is CASSGQGARSSDPSGANVLTF. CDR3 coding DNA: TGTGCCAGCAGTGGACAGGGGGCCCGATCTAGCGATCCTTCTGGGGCCAACGTCCTGACTTTC.

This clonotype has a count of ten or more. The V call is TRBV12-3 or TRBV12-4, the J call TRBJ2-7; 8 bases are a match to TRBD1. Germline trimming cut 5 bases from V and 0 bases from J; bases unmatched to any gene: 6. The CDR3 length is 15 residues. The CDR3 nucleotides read TGTGCCAGCAGTCCCCCCGGGACAGGCTCCTACGAGCAGTACTTC. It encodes CASSPPGTGSYEQYF.

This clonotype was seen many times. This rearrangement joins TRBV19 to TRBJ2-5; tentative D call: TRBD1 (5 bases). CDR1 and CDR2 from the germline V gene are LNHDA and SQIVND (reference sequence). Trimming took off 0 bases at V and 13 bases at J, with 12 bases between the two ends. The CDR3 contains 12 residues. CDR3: CASSIDDSPLYF. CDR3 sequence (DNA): TGTGCCAGTAGTATAGATGACAGTCCCTTGTACTTC.

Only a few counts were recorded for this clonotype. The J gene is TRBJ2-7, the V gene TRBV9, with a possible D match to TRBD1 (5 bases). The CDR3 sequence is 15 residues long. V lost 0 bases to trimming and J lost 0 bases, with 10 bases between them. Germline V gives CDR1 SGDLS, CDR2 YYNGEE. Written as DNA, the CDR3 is TGTGCCAGCAGCGTAGTTTGGGGCAGCTCCTACGAGCAGTACTTC. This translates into CASSVVWGSSYEQYF.

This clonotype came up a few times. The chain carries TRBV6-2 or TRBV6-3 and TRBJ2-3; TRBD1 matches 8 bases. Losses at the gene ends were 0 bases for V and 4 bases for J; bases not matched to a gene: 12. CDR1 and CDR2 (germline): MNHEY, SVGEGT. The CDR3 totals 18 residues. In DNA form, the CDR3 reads TGTGCCAGCAGTTACTCCCCAGGGGGCAGGGCAGGCGCAGATACGCAGTATTTT. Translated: CASSYSPGGRAGADTQYF.

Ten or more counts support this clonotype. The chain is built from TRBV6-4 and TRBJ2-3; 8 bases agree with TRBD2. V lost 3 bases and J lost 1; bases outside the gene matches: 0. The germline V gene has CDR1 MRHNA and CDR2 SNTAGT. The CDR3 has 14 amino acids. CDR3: CASSERGGTDTQYF. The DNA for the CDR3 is TGTGCCAGCAGTGAGCGGGGGGGCACAGATACGCAGTATTTT.

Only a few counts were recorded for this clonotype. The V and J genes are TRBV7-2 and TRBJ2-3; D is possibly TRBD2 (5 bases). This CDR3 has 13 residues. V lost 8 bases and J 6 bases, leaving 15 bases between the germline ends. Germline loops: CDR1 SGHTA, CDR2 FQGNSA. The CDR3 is CASQRGWDDTQYF. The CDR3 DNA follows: TGTGCCAGCCAACGGGGTTGGGATGATACGCAGTATTTT.

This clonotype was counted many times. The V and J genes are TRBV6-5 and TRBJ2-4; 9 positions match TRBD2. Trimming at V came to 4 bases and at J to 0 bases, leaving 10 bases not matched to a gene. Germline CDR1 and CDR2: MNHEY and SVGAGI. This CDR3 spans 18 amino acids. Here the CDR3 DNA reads TGTGCCAGCAGTTTTTTAGCGGGGGCCGGCTTAGCCAAAAACATTCAGTACTTC. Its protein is CASSFLAGAGLAKNIQYF.

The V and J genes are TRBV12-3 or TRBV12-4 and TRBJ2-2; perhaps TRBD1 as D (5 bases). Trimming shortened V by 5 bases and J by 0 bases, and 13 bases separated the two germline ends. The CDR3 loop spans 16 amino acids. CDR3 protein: CASSRQRSTNTGELFF. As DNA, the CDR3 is TGTGCCAGCAGTCGACAGCGATCTACGAACACCGGGGAGCTGTTTTTT.

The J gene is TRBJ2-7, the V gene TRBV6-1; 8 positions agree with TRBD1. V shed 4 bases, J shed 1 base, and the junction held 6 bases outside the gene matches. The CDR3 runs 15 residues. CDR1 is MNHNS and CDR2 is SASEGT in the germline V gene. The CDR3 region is CASSGNRGRSYEQYF. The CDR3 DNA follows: TGTGCCAGCAGTGGAAACAGGGGGAGGTCCTACGAGCAGTACTTC.